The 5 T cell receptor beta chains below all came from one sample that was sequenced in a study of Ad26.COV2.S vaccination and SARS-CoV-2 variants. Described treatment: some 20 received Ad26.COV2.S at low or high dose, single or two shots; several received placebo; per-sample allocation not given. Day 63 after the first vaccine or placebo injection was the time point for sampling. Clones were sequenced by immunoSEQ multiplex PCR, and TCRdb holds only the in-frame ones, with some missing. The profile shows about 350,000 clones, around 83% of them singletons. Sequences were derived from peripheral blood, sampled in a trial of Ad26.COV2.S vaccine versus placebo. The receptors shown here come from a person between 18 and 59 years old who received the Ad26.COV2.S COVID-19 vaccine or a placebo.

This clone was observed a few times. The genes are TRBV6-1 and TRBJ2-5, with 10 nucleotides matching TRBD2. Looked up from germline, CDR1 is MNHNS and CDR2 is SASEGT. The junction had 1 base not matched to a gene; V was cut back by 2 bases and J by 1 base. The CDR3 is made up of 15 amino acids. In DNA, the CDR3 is TGTGCCAGCAGTGAACTAGCGGGAGTCCAAGAGACCCAGTACTTC. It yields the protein CASSELAGVQETQYF.

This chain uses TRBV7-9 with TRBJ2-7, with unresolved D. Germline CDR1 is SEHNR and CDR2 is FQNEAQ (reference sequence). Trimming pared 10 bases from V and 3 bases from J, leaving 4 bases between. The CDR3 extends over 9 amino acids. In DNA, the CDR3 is TGTGCCACCCACTACGAGCAGTACTTC. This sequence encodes CATHYEQYF.

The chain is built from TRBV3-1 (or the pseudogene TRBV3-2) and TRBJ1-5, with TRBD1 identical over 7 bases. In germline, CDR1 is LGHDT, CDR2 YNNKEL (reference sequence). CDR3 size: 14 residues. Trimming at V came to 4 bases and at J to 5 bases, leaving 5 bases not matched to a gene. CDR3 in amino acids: CASSPSTGDQPQHF. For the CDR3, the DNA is TGTGCCAGCAGCCCGAGTACAGGGGATCAGCCCCAGCATTTT.

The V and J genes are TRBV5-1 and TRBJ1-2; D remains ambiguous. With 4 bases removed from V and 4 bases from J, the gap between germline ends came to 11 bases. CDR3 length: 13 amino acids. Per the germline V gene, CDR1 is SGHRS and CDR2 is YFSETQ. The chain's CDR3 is CASSVEGIYGYTF. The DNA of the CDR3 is TGCGCCAGCAGCGTCGAGGGTATCTATGGCTACACCTTC.

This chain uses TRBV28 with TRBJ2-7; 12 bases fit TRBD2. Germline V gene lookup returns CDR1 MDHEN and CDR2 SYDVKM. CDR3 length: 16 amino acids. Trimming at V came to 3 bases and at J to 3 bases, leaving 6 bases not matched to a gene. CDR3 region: CASSLTSGREGYEQYF. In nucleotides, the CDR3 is TGTGCCAGCAGTTTGACTAGCGGGAGAGAGGGCTACGAGCAGTACTTC. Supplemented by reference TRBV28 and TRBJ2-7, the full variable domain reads DVKVTQSSRYLVKRTGEKVFLECVQDMDHENMFWYRQDPGLGLRLIYFSYDVKMKEKGDIPEGYSVSREKKERFSLILESASTNQTSMYLCASSLTSGREGYEQYFGPGTRLTVT.